The rows below give T cell receptor beta chains drawn from one sample of a study of human T cells and chemical hapten exposure. A single record per CDR3 protein comes from TCRdb applying MiXCR to the RACE reads. The table includes 150,000 to 200,000 distinct CDR3 sequences, about a fifth detected once. The material was whole blood, obtained in connection with sensitization to the hapten diphenylcyclopropenone (DPC). All receptors derive from a woman in her forties or fifties with alopecia areata. Some clones in this sample may be carry-over from other donors' samples. Each CDR3 is given with its conserved first and last residue. Fields, in order: J gene, clone size, V gene, D gene, CDR3 protein, CDR3 DNA. The D gene is left open where the match is weak. Clone size appears in some rows only: once, few, many, or a class for an expanded clone.

J gene: TRBJ1-6
clone size: .
V gene: TRBV10-3
D gene: .
CDR3 protein: CASGVSSPLHF
CDR3 DNA: TGTGCCAGTGGGGTTAGTTCACCCCTCCACTTT

J gene: TRBJ2-5
clone size: .
V gene: TRBV10-3
D gene: .
CDR3 protein: CAISVSPGQQETQYF
CDR3 DNA: TGTGCCATCAGTGTTTCCCCGGGACAACAAGAGACCCAGTACTTC

J gene: TRBJ1-1
clone size: few
V gene: TRBV3-1
D gene: .
CDR3 protein: CASSRTDEAFF
CDR3 DNA: TGTGCCAGCAGCCGGACAGACGAAGCTTTCTTT

J gene: TRBJ2-3
clone size: few
V gene: TRBV20-1
D gene: TRBD1
CDR3 protein: CSVSRQGASTDTQYF
CDR3 DNA: TGCAGTGTCAGCAGACAGGGTGCCTCCACAGATACGCAGTATTTT

J gene: TRBJ2-1
clone size: .
V gene: TRBV27
D gene: .
CDR3 protein: CASSFVPSSYNEQFF
CDR3 DNA: TGTGCCAGCAGTTTTGTACCGAGCTCCTACAATGAGCAGTTCTTC

J gene: TRBJ1-5
clone size: .
V gene: TRBV6-6
D gene: .
CDR3 protein: CASSAGEGLSNQPQHF
CDR3 DNA: TGTGCCAGCAGTGCAGGGGAGGGTCTTAGCAATCAGCCCCAGCATTTT

J gene: TRBJ1-2
clone size: .
V gene: TRBV7-9
D gene: .
CDR3 protein: CASSKETGLSYGYTF
CDR3 DNA: TGTGCCAGCAGCAAAGAGACAGGACTAAGCTATGGCTACACCTTC

J gene: TRBJ2-2
clone size: .
V gene: TRBV6-1
D gene: .
CDR3 protein: CASSRAGTLNTGELFF
CDR3 DNA: TGTGCCAGCAGCCGAGCCGGGACTCTAAACACCGGGGAGCTGTTTTTT

J gene: TRBJ2-7
clone size: once
V gene: TRBV11-2
D gene: TRBD2
CDR3 protein: CASSFAQRGYEQYF
CDR3 DNA: TGTGCCAGCAGCTTTGCCCAGCGGGGCTACGAGCAGTACTTC

J gene: TRBJ2-1
clone size: few
V gene: TRBV12-3/TRBV12-4
D gene: .
CDR3 protein: CASTGGFAYNEQFF
CDR3 DNA: TGTGCCAGCACTGGGGGCTTCGCCTACAATGAGCAGTTCTTC

J gene: TRBJ2-1
clone size: few
V gene: TRBV18
D gene: .
CDR3 protein: CASSLGAAYNEQFF
CDR3 DNA: TGTGCCAGCTCACTAGGAGCGGCCTACAATGAGCAGTTCTTC

J gene: TRBJ2-5
clone size: .
V gene: TRBV15
D gene: TRBD1
CDR3 protein: CATSNPLSGGGETQYF
CDR3 DNA: TGTGCCACCAGCAACCCCTTATCAGGGGGCGGAGAGACCCAGTACTTC

J gene: TRBJ2-1
clone size: .
V gene: TRBV15
D gene: .
CDR3 protein: CATSRGPGVEQFF
CDR3 DNA: TGTGCCACCAGCAGGGGTCCTGGGGTTGAGCAGTTCTTC

J gene: TRBJ1-1
clone size: few
V gene: TRBV29-1
D gene: .
CDR3 protein: CSVGAGLNTEAFF
CDR3 DNA: TGCAGCGTTGGGGCAGGGCTGAACACTGAAGCTTTCTTT

J gene: TRBJ2-7
clone size: .
V gene: TRBV7-2
D gene: TRBD2
CDR3 protein: CASSLGTSAPYEQYF
CDR3 DNA: TGTGCCAGCAGCTTAGGGACTAGCGCCCCCTACGAGCAGTACTTC

J gene: TRBJ2-7
clone size: few
V gene: TRBV20-1
D gene: .
CDR3 protein: CSAEVQNENYEQYF
CDR3 DNA: TGCAGTGCTGAGGTCCAGAACGAAAACTACGAGCAGTACTTC

J gene: TRBJ1-5
clone size: few
V gene: TRBV27
D gene: .
CDR3 protein: CAGSLSVRNSNQPQHF
CDR3 DNA: TGTGCCGGCAGTTTATCCGTCAGGAATAGCAATCAGCCCCAGCATTTT

J gene: TRBJ2-5
clone size: .
V gene: TRBV20-1
D gene: .
CDR3 protein: CSARATSVETQYF
CDR3 DNA: TGCAGTGCTAGAGCGACTAGTGTAGAGACCCAGTACTTC

J gene: TRBJ1-4
clone size: few
V gene: TRBV5-1
D gene: TRBD1
CDR3 protein: CASSGGTAGEKLFF
CDR3 DNA: TGCGCCAGCAGCGGTGGGACAGCCGGGGAAAAACTGTTTTTT

J gene: TRBJ2-7
clone size: .
V gene: TRBV28
D gene: .
CDR3 protein: CASSLEPTFSSYEQYF
CDR3 DNA: TGTGCCAGCAGTTTGGAGCCGACCTTCAGCTCCTACGAGCAGTACTTC

J gene: TRBJ1-6
clone size: .
V gene: TRBV5-6
D gene: TRBD1
CDR3 protein: CASSGPGGSYNSPLHF
CDR3 DNA: TGTGCCAGCAGCGGGCCAGGGGGCAGCTATAATTCACCCCTCCACTTT

J gene: TRBJ2-1
clone size: .
V gene: TRBV7-9
D gene: .
CDR3 protein: CASSLEAGNYNEQFF
CDR3 DNA: TGTGCCAGCAGCTTAGAGGCGGGAAACTACAATGAGCAGTTCTTC

J gene: TRBJ1-3
clone size: few
V gene: TRBV20-1
D gene: .
CDR3 protein: CSAAIDSGNTIYF
CDR3 DNA: TGCAGTGCCGCTATAGACTCTGGAAACACCATATATTTT

J gene: TRBJ2-1
clone size: few
V gene: TRBV3-1
D gene: TRBD2
CDR3 protein: CASSPWESGRGGEQFF
CDR3 DNA: TGTGCCAGCAGCCCCTGGGAGAGCGGGAGAGGAGGTGAGCAGTTCTTC

J gene: TRBJ2-5
clone size: few
V gene: TRBV6-5
D gene: .
CDR3 protein: CASSYFGQKETQYF
CDR3 DNA: TGTGCCAGCAGTTACTTTGGACAGAAAGAGACCCAGTACTTC

J gene: TRBJ2-5
clone size: .
V gene: TRBV20-1
D gene: .
CDR3 protein: CSARDGTLVSETQYF
CDR3 DNA: TGCAGTGCTAGAGACGGGACTTTGGTTTCGGAGACCCAGTACTTC

J gene: TRBJ2-1
clone size: few
V gene: TRBV24-1
D gene: TRBD1
CDR3 protein: CATSDWGTGEYYNEQFF
CDR3 DNA: TGTGCCACCAGTGATTGGGGGACAGGGGAGTACTACAATGAGCAGTTCTTC

J gene: TRBJ1-1
clone size: many
V gene: TRBV16
D gene: TRBD1
CDR3 protein: CASSQDRVDTEAFF
CDR3 DNA: TGTGCCAGCAGCCAAGACAGGGTGGACACTGAAGCTTTCTTT

J gene: TRBJ2-7
clone size: .
V gene: TRBV11-2
D gene: .
CDR3 protein: CASSLDLISYEQYF
CDR3 DNA: TGTGCCAGCAGCTTAGACTTAATCTCCTACGAGCAGTACTTC

J gene: TRBJ1-3
clone size: few
V gene: TRBV2
D gene: .
CDR3 protein: CASSRDTGNTIYF
CDR3 DNA: TGTGCCAGCAGTAGGGATACTGGAAACACCATATATTTT

J gene: TRBJ2-7
clone size: .
V gene: TRBV2
D gene: TRBD2
CDR3 protein: CASTTSGRYEQYF
CDR3 DNA: TGTGCCAGCACCACTAGCGGGAGGTACGAGCAGTACTTC

J gene: TRBJ2-7
clone size: few
V gene: TRBV5-1
D gene: .
CDR3 protein: CARDVCYEQYF
CDR3 DNA: TGCGCCAGGGACGTTTGCTACGAGCAGTACTTC

J gene: TRBJ2-6
clone size: .
V gene: TRBV5-6
D gene: TRBD1
CDR3 protein: CASSPFDRGRFVLTF
CDR3 DNA: TGTGCCAGCAGCCCGTTCGACAGGGGGCGATTCGTCCTGACTTTC

J gene: TRBJ2-5
clone size: .
V gene: TRBV6-6
D gene: TRBD1
CDR3 protein: CASNEQGEVETQYF
CDR3 DNA: TGTGCCAGCAATGAACAGGGGGAGGTAGAGACCCAGTACTTC

J gene: TRBJ2-1
clone size: few
V gene: TRBV20-1
D gene: .
CDR3 protein: CSARGETLNEQFF
CDR3 DNA: TGCAGTGCTAGGGGAGAAACCCTGAATGAGCAGTTCTTC

J gene: TRBJ1-1
clone size: few
V gene: TRBV20-1
D gene: TRBD1
CDR3 protein: CKLGTGDTEAFF
CDR3 DNA: TGCAAGCTGGGGACAGGGGACACTGAAGCTTTCTTT

J gene: TRBJ1-1
clone size: few
V gene: TRBV7-2
D gene: .
CDR3 protein: CASSYTGSEAFF
CDR3 DNA: TGTGCCAGCAGCTACACAGGGTCTGAAGCTTTCTTT

J gene: TRBJ2-3
clone size: few
V gene: TRBV11-2
D gene: .
CDR3 protein: CASSPLGSTDTQYF
CDR3 DNA: TGTGCCAGCAGCCCCCTAGGGAGCACAGATACGCAGTATTTT

J gene: TRBJ1-1
clone size: few
V gene: TRBV12-3/TRBV12-4
D gene: .
CDR3 protein: CASSLLNTEAFF
CDR3 DNA: TGTGCCAGCAGTTTACTGAACACTGAAGCTTTCTTT

J gene: TRBJ2-3
clone size: few
V gene: TRBV12-3/TRBV12-4
D gene: .
CDR3 protein: CASSFMSDTQYF
CDR3 DNA: TGTGCCAGCAGTTTTATGAGCGATACGCAGTATTTT

J gene: TRBJ2-5
clone size: .
V gene: TRBV24-1
D gene: .
CDR3 protein: CATTDRGWSETQYF
CDR3 DNA: TGTGCCACCACCGACCGCGGTTGGTCTGAGACCCAGTACTTC

J gene: TRBJ1-2
clone size: .
V gene: TRBV27
D gene: .
CDR3 protein: CASTTREHLDYGYTF
CDR3 DNA: TGTGCCAGCACCACCAGGGAGCATTTGGACTATGGCTACACCTTC

J gene: TRBJ2-3
clone size: .
V gene: TRBV7-6
D gene: .
CDR3 protein: CASSLKGDPDTQYF
CDR3 DNA: TGTGCCAGCAGCTTAAAGGGAGATCCAGATACGCAGTATTTT

J gene: TRBJ2-5
clone size: .
V gene: TRBV3-1
D gene: .
CDR3 protein: CASSQDRKVVKTQYF
CDR3 DNA: TGTGCCAGCAGCCAAGATAGAAAGGTGGTGAAGACCCAGTACTTC

J gene: TRBJ2-5
clone size: .
V gene: TRBV5-1
D gene: .
CDR3 protein: CASHSALGETQYF
CDR3 DNA: TGCGCCAGTCACTCCGCTCTCGGAGAGACCCAGTACTTC

J gene: TRBJ2-7
clone size: .
V gene: TRBV28
D gene: .
CDR3 protein: CASSFWPEQYF
CDR3 DNA: TGTGCCAGCAGTTTCTGGCCCGAGCAGTACTTC

J gene: TRBJ2-6
clone size: .
V gene: TRBV25-1
D gene: .
CDR3 protein: CASRGHRANSGANVLTF
CDR3 DNA: TGTGCCAGCAGGGGTCACAGAGCAAACTCTGGGGCCAACGTCCTGACTTTC

J gene: TRBJ2-7
clone size: .
V gene: TRBV12-3/TRBV12-4
D gene: .
CDR3 protein: CASTDRRGYEQYF
CDR3 DNA: TGTGCCAGCACCGACCGAAGGGGCTACGAGCAGTACTTC

J gene: TRBJ2-2
clone size: .
V gene: TRBV6-4
D gene: .
CDR3 protein: CASSDSGGRGTGELFF
CDR3 DNA: TGTGCCAGCAGTGACTCGGGAGGAAGGGGCACCGGGGAGCTGTTTTTT

J gene: TRBJ1-4
clone size: .
V gene: TRBV29-1
D gene: .
CDR3 protein: CSAGDEKLFF
CDR3 DNA: TGCAGCGCCGGGGATGAAAAACTGTTTTTT

J gene: TRBJ2-2
clone size: few
V gene: TRBV2
D gene: TRBD2
CDR3 protein: CGGGRSTGELFF
CDR3 DNA: TGCGGGGGCGGGAGGAGCACCGGGGAGCTGTTTTTT

J gene: TRBJ2-5
clone size: .
V gene: TRBV4-2
D gene: .
CDR3 protein: CASSSVFAGGPETQYF
CDR3 DNA: TGTGCCAGCAGCTCGGTGTTTGCTGGGGGGCCCGAGACCCAGTACTTC

J gene: TRBJ1-2
clone size: .
V gene: TRBV5-1
D gene: .
CDR3 protein: CASSLDQINYGYNF
CDR3 DNA: TGCGCCAGCAGCTTGGACCAAATTAACTATGGCTACAACTTC

J gene: TRBJ1-4
clone size: many
V gene: TRBV19
D gene: TRBD1
CDR3 protein: CASTWTGVREKLFF
CDR3 DNA: TGTGCCAGTACCTGGACAGGGGTGCGTGAAAAACTGTTTTTT

J gene: TRBJ1-1
clone size: few
V gene: TRBV12-3/TRBV12-4
D gene: .
CDR3 protein: CASSLRSRATEAFF
CDR3 DNA: TGTGCCAGCAGTTTAAGGTCCAGAGCCACTGAAGCTTTCTTT